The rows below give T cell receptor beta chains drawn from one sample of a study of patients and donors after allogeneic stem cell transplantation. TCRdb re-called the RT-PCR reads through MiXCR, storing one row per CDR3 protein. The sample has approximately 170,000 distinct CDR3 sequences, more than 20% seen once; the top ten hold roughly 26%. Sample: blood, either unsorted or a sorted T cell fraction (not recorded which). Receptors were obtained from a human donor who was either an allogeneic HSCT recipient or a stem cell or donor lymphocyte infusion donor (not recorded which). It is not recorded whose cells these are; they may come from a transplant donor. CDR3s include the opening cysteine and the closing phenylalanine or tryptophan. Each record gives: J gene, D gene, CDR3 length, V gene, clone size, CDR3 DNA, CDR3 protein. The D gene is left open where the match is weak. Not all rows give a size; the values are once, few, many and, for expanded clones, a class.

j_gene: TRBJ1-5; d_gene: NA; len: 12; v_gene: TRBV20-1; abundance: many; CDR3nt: TGCAGTGCGCAAGGCTATGGTCAGCCCCAGCATTTT; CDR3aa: CSAQGYGQPQHF
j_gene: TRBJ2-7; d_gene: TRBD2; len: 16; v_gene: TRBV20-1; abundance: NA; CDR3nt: TGCAGTGCTAGGGAACAACTAGCGGGATATAACTACGAGCAGTACTTC; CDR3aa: CSAREQLAGYNYEQYF
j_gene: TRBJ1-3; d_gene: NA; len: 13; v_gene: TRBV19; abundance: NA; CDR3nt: TGTGCCAGTAGTATAGACGCAGCTGACACCATATATTTT; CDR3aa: CASSIDAADTIYF
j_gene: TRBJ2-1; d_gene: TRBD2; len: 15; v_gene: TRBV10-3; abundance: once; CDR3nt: TGTGCCATCAGTGAGGGGACTAATAACTACAATGAGCAGTTCTTC; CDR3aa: CAISEGTNNYNEQFF
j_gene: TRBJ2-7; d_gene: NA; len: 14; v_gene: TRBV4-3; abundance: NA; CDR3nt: TGCGCCAGCAGCCAAGCGTATTCCCACTACGAGCAGTACTTC; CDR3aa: CASSQAYSHYEQYF
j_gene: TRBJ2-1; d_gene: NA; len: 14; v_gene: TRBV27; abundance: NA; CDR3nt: TGTGCCAGCAGACCGGGAGTTAGGATTAATGAGCAGTTCTTC; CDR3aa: CASRPGVRINEQFF
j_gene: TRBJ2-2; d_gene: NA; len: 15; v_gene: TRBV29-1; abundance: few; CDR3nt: TGCAGCGTAACGAGGAGCGCGGCGAACACCGGGGAGCTGTTTTTT; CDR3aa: CSVTRSAANTGELFF
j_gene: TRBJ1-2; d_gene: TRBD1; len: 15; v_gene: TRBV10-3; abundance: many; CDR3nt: TGTGCCATCAGTGAGTCGGAGGGGGCGAACTATGGCTACACCTTC; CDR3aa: CAISESEGANYGYTF
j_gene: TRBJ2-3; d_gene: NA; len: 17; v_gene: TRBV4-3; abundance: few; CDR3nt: TGCGCCAGCAGCCAAGTCCGGATTAGCGGCCGCACAGATACGCAGTATTTT; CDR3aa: CASSQVRISGRTDTQYF
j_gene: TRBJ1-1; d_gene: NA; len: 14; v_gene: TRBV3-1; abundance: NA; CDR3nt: TGTGCCAGCAGCCAAAAAGCGGGGATCCCTGAAGCTTTCTTT; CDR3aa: CASSQKAGIPEAFF
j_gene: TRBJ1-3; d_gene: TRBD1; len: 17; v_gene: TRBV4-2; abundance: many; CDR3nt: TGTGCCAGCAGCCTCCGACCCTTGGACAGGGTGGGAAACACCATATATTTT; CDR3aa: CASSLRPLDRVGNTIYF
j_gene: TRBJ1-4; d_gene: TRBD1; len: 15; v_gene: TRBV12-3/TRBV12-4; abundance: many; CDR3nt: TGTGCCAGCAGCTTCGGGGACAGGGAGGGTGAAAAACTGTTTTTT; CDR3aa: CASSFGDREGEKLFF
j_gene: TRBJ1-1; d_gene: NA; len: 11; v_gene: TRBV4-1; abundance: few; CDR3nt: TGCGCCAGCAGACGAGACAGGGAAGCTTTCTTT; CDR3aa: CASRRDREAFF
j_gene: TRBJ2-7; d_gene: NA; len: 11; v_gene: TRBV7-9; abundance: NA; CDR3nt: TGTGCCAGCAGCCCTGGGCGTGAGCAGTACTTC; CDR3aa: CASSPGREQYF
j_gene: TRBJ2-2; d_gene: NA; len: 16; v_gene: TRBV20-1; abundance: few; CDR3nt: TGCAGTGCTAGACTCGCCCTCGGGGGGACAAGCGGGGAGCTGTTTTTT; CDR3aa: CSARLALGGTSGELFF
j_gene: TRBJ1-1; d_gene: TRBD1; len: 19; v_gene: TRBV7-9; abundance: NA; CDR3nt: TGTGCCAGCAGTCCCGTTTCACAGGGGAATTGGGAGGGCGACACTGAAGCTTTCTTT; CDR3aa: CASSPVSQGNWEGDTEAFF
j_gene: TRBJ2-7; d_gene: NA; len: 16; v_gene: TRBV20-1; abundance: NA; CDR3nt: TGCAGTGCTAGAGATCTAAAAGGACTGAACGCCTACGAGCAGTACTTC; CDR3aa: CSARDLKGLNAYEQYF
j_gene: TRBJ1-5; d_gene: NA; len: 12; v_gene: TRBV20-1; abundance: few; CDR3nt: TGCAGTGCTATGGGGAGCAATCAGCCCCAGCATTTT; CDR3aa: CSAMGSNQPQHF
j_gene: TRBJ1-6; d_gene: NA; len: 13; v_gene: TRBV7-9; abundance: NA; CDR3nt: TGTGCCAGCAGCGTAGACGGGGGTTCACCCCTCCACTTT; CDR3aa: CASSVDGGSPLHF
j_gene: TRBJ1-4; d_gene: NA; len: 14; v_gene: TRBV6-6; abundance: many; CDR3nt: TGTGCCAGCAGTTACTCGCGCGGTGGGGAAAAACTGTTTTTT; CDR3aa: CASSYSRGGEKLFF
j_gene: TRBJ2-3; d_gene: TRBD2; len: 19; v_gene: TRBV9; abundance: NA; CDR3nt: TGTGCCAGCAGCGTAGACACCGCCAGGCGGGAGCCTAGCACAGATACGCAGTATTTT; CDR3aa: CASSVDTARREPSTDTQYF
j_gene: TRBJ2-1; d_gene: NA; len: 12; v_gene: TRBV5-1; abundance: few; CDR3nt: TGCGCCAGCAGCTTGGCGGGGTATGAGCAGTTCTTC; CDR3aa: CASSLAGYEQFF
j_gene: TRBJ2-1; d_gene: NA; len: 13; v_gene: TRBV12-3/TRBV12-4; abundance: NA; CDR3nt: TGTGCCAGCAGTTTCTCCAGGTACAATGAGCAGTTCTTC; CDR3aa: CASSFSRYNEQFF
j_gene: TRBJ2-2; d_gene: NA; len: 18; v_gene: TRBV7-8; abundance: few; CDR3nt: TGTGCCAGCAGCTTACTTCACAGGAGGACCGATGTCACCGGGGAGCTGTTTTTT; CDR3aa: CASSLLHRRTDVTGELFF
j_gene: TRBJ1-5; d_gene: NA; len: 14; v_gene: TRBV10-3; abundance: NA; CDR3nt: TGTGCCACACCGAGGGCAGGGTCCCATCAGCCCCAGCATTTT; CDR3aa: CATPRAGSHQPQHF
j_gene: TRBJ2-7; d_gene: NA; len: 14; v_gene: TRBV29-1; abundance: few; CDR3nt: TGCAGCGTTGCCCAGGGGGGCAAGGACTACGAGCAGTACTTC; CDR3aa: CSVAQGGKDYEQYF
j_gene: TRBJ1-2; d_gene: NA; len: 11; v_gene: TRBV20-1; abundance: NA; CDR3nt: TGCAGTGCTAGGTGGACCAATGGCTACACCTTC; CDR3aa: CSARWTNGYTF
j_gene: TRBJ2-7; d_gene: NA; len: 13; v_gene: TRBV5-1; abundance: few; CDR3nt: TGCGCCAGCAGCCCCCCGGGAATCTACGAGCAGTACTTC; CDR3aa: CASSPPGIYEQYF
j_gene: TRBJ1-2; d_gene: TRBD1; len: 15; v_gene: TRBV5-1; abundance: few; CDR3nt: TGCGCCAGCAGGGCCGGGACAGGTGCGGGCTATGGCTACACCTTC; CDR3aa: CASRAGTGAGYGYTF